Presented here are 3 T cell receptor beta chains from one specimen sequenced in a study of response to subunit inactivated influenza vaccine. TCRdb reprocessed the RT-PCR reads via MiXCR and lists one record per CDR3 protein. The sample comprises hundreds of thousands of distinct CDR3 sequences, around 16% of which are singletons, and under 14% rests with the top ten. The material was PBMCs from blood, obtained about 13 days after vaccination. These receptors all come from a man aged 50 or older who received an inactivated influenza vaccine.

The J gene is TRBJ1-2, the V gene TRBV12-3 or TRBV12-4, with 7 bases fitting TRBD1. J gave up 4 bases and V 7 bases, and 12 bases lay outside the gene matches. The CDR3 loop spans 15 amino acids. The CDR3 DNA is TGTGCCAGCACACTAGGGACAGCGCTAGTCTATGGCTACACCTTC. Residues: CASTLGTALVYGYTF.

Written as DNA, the CDR3 is TGTGCCATCCGATTTACGAACACCGGGGAGCTGTTTTTT. It specifies CAIRFTNTGELFF. The chain uses TRBV10-3 and TRBJ2-2; D gene ambiguous. With 8 bases removed from V and 0 bases from J, the gap between germline ends came to 7 bases. Germline V lookup: CDR1 ENHRY, CDR2 SYGVKD. The CDR3 totals 13 residues.

The chain is built from TRBV7-9 and TRBJ2-7; 10 positions agree with TRBD2. The CDR3 sequence is 15 residues long. J gave up 2 bases and V 5 bases, and 6 bases lay outside the gene matches. CDR1 is SEHNR, CDR2 FQNEAQ, per germline (reference sequence). CDR3 bases: TGTGCCAGCAGCCCCAGGACTAGCGGAGCCTACGAGCAGTACTTC. It specifies CASSPRTSGAYEQYF.